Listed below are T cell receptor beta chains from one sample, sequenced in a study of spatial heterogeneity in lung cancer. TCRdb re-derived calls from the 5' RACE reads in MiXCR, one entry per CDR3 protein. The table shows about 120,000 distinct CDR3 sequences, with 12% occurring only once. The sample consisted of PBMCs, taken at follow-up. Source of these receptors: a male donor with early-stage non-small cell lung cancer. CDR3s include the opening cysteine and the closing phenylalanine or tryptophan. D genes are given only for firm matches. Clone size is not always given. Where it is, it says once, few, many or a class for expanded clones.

CDR3 protein: CASSPNRQGEEQYF
CDR3 DNA: TGTGCCAGCTCACCAAATCGTCAGGGTGAAGAGCAGTACTTC
V gene: TRBV18
clone size: few
J gene: TRBJ2-7
D gene: -

CDR3 protein: CATKTAREEYNSPLHF
CDR3 DNA: TGTGCCACTAAAACCGCCCGGGAGGAATATAATTCACCCCTCCACTTT
V gene: TRBV28
clone size: few
J gene: TRBJ1-6
D gene: -

CDR3 protein: CASSQDLRGTLQETQYF
CDR3 DNA: TGTGCCAGCAGCCAAGACCTCCGCGGGACTCTCCAAGAGACCCAGTACTTC
V gene: TRBV4-2
clone size: many
J gene: TRBJ2-5
D gene: -

CDR3 protein: CASSPTRAYGYTF
CDR3 DNA: TGTGCCAGCAGTCCGACAAGGGCCTATGGCTACACCTTC
V gene: TRBV28
clone size: many
J gene: TRBJ1-2
D gene: -

CDR3 protein: CASSPGQRTDTQYF
CDR3 DNA: TGCGCCAGCAGCCCGGGACAGCGCACAGATACGCAGTATTTT
V gene: TRBV5-1
clone size: few
J gene: TRBJ2-3
D gene: TRBD1

CDR3 protein: CSVNRGTNEKLFF
CDR3 DNA: TGCAGCGTTAACAGGGGAACTAATGAAAAACTGTTTTTT
V gene: TRBV29-1
clone size: many
J gene: TRBJ1-4
D gene: TRBD1

CDR3 protein: CASAPGTANTGELFF
CDR3 DNA: TGCGCCAGCGCCCCCGGGACAGCGAACACCGGGGAGCTGTTTTTT
V gene: TRBV5-1
clone size: -
J gene: TRBJ2-2
D gene: TRBD1

CDR3 protein: CASSLDRDNTEAFF
CDR3 DNA: TGTGCCAGCAGCCTCGACAGGGACAACACTGAAGCTTTCTTT
V gene: TRBV2
clone size: few
J gene: TRBJ1-1
D gene: TRBD1

CDR3 protein: CASSLAGPGGNQPQHF
CDR3 DNA: TGCGCCAGCAGCTTGGCCGGGCCGGGTGGCAATCAGCCCCAGCATTTT
V gene: TRBV5-1
clone size: -
J gene: TRBJ1-5
D gene: -

CDR3 protein: CASSQKRSTEAFF
CDR3 DNA: TGTGCCAGCAGCCAAAAGAGAAGCACTGAAGCTTTCTTT
V gene: TRBV3-1
clone size: -
J gene: TRBJ1-1
D gene: -